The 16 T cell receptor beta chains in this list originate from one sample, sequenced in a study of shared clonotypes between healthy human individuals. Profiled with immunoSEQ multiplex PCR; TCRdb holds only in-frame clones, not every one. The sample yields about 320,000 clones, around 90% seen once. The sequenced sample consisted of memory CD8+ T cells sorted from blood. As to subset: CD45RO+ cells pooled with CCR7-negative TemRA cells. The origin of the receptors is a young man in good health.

CDR3 in DNA: TGTGCCAGTAGTATAAGGGACCGTCTCTATGGCTACACCTTC. It specifies CASSIRDRLYGYTF. The chain is built from TRBV19 and TRBJ1-2, with a weak D call TRBD1 (5 bases). CDR3 length: 14 residues. The germline V and J ends were trimmed by 2 bases and 4 bases, with 11 bases remaining between them. Germline lookup yields CDR1 LNHDA and CDR2 SQIVND (reference sequence).

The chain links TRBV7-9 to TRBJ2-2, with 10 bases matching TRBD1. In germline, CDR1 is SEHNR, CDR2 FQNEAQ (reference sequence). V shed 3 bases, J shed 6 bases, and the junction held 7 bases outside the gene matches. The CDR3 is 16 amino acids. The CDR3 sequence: CASSFTPGQGPGELFF. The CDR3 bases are TGTGCCAGCAGCTTTACCCCGGGACAGGGGCCCGGGGAGCTGTTTTTT. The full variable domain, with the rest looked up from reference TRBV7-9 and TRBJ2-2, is DTGVSQNPRHKITKRGQNVTFRCDPISEHNRLYWYRQTLGQGPEFLTYFQNEAQLEKSRLLSDRFSAERPKGSFSTLEIQRTEQGDSAMYLCASSFTPGQGPGELFFGEGSRLTVL.

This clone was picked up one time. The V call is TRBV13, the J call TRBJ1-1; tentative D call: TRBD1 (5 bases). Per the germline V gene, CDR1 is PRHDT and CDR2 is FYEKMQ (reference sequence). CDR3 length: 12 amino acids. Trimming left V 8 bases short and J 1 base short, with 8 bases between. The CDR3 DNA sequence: TGTGCCAGCTCCAGGGAGAACACTGAAGCTTTCTTT. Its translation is CASSRENTEAFF.

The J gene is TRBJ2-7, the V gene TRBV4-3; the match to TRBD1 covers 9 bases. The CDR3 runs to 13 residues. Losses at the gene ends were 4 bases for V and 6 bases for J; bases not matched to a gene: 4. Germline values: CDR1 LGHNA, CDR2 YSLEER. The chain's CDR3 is CASSRTGVREQYF. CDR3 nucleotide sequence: TGCGCCAGCAGCCGGACAGGGGTCCGCGAGCAGTACTTC.

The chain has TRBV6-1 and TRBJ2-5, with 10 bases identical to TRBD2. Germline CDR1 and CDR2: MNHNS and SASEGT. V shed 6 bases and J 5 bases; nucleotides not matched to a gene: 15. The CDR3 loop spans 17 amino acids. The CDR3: CASSERAPSGRTETQYF. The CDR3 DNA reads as TGTGCCAGCAGCGAACGGGCACCTAGCGGGAGAACCGAGACCCAGTACTTC.

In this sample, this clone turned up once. The CDR3 spells CASSPSGGSTDTQYF. DNA for the CDR3: TGTGCCAGCAGCCCTAGCGGGGGGTCCACAGATACGCAGTATTTT. The rearrangement joins TRBV13 to TRBJ2-3; 11 bases match TRBD2. The CDR3 length is 15 residues. From germline, CDR1 is PRHDT and CDR2 FYEKMQ (reference sequence). V lost 5 bases and J lost 2; bases outside the gene matches: 3.

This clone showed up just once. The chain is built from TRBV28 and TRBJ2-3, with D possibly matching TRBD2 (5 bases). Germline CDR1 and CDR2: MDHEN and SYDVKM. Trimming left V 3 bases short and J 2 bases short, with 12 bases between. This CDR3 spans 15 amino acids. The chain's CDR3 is CASSLGVGVTDTQYF. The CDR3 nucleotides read TGTGCCAGCAGTTTGGGAGTTGGGGTCACAGATACGCAGTATTTT.

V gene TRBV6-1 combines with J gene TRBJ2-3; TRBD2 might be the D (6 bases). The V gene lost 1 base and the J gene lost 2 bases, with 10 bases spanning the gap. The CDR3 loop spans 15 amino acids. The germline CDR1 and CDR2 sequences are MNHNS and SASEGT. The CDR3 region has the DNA TGTGCCAGCAGTGAAGGGGTAGCGGCCACAGATACGCAGTATTTT. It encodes CASSEGVAATDTQYF.

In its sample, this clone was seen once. The CDR3 DNA sequence: TGCGCCGCCCACGGGTTGGACACTGAAGCTTTCTTT. Its translation is CAAHGLDTEAFF. The chain joins TRBV10-2 to TRBJ1-1; D is uncertain. Germline-derived CDR1 and CDR2 are WSHSY and SAAADI. This CDR3 is built from 12 residues. Trimming cost V 11 bases and J 3 bases, with 13 bases left between them.

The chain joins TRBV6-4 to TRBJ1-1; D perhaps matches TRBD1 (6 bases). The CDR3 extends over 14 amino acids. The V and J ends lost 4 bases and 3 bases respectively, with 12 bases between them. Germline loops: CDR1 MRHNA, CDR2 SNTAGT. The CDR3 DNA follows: TGTGCCAGCAGTGGTGGGGGCCTTGACACTGAAGCTTTCTTT. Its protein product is CASSGGGLDTEAFF.

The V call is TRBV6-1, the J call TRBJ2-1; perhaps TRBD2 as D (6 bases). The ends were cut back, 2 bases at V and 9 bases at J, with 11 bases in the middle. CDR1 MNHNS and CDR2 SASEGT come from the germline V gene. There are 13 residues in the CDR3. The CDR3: CASSELEGAEQFF. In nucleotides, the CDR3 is TGTGCCAGCAGTGAACTGGAGGGAGCTGAGCAGTTCTTC.

CDR3 DNA: TGTGCCAGCAGCTTGAACAAGAATCCCATTATCACTGAAGCTTTCTTT. It codes for CASSLNKNPIITEAFF. The chain combines TRBV5-4 with TRBJ1-1; D not certain. Germline assignment: CDR1 SGHNT and CDR2 YYREEE (reference sequence). The CDR3 totals 16 residues. The V end was cut by 1 base, the J end by 4 bases, with 17 bases between.

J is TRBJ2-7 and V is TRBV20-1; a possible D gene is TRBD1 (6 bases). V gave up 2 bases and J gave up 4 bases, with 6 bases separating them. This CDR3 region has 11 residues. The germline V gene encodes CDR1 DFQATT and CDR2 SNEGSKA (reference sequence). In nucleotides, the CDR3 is TGCAGTGCTAGACAGGGGTACGAGCAGTACTTC. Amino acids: CSARQGYEQYF.

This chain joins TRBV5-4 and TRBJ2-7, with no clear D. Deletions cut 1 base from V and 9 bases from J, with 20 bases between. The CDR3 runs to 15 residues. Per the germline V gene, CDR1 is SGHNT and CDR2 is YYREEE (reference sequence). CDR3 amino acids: CASSLSGSSALGQYF. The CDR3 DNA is TGTGCCAGCAGCTTGTCTGGCTCCTCAGCCCTCGGGCAGTACTTC.

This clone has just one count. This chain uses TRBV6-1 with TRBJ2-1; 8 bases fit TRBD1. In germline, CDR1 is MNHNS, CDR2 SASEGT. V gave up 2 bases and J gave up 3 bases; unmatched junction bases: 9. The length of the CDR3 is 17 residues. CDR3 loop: CASSEYPGGLFYNEQFF. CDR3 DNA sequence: TGTGCCAGCAGTGAATACCCAGGGGGCCTATTCTACAATGAGCAGTTCTTC.

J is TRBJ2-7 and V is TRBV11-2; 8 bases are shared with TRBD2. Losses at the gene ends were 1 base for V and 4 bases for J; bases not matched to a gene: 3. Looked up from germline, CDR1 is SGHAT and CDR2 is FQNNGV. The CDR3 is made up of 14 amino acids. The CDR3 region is CASSLGAGEYEQYF. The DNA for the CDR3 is TGTGCCAGCAGCTTAGGAGCGGGAGAGTACGAGCAGTACTTC.